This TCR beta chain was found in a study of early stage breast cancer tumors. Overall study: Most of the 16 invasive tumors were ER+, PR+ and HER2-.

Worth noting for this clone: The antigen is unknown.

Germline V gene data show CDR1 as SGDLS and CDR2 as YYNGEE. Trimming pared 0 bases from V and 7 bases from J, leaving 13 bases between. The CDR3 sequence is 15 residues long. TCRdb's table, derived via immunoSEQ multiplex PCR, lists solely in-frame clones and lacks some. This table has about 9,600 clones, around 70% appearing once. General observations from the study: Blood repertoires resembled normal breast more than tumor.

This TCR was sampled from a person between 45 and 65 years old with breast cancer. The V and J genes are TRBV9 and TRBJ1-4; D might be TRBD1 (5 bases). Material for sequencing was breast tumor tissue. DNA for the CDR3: TGTGCCAGCAGCGTAGGTGACAGCCGAGGTGAAAAACTGTTTTTT. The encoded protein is CASSVGDSRGEKLFF.